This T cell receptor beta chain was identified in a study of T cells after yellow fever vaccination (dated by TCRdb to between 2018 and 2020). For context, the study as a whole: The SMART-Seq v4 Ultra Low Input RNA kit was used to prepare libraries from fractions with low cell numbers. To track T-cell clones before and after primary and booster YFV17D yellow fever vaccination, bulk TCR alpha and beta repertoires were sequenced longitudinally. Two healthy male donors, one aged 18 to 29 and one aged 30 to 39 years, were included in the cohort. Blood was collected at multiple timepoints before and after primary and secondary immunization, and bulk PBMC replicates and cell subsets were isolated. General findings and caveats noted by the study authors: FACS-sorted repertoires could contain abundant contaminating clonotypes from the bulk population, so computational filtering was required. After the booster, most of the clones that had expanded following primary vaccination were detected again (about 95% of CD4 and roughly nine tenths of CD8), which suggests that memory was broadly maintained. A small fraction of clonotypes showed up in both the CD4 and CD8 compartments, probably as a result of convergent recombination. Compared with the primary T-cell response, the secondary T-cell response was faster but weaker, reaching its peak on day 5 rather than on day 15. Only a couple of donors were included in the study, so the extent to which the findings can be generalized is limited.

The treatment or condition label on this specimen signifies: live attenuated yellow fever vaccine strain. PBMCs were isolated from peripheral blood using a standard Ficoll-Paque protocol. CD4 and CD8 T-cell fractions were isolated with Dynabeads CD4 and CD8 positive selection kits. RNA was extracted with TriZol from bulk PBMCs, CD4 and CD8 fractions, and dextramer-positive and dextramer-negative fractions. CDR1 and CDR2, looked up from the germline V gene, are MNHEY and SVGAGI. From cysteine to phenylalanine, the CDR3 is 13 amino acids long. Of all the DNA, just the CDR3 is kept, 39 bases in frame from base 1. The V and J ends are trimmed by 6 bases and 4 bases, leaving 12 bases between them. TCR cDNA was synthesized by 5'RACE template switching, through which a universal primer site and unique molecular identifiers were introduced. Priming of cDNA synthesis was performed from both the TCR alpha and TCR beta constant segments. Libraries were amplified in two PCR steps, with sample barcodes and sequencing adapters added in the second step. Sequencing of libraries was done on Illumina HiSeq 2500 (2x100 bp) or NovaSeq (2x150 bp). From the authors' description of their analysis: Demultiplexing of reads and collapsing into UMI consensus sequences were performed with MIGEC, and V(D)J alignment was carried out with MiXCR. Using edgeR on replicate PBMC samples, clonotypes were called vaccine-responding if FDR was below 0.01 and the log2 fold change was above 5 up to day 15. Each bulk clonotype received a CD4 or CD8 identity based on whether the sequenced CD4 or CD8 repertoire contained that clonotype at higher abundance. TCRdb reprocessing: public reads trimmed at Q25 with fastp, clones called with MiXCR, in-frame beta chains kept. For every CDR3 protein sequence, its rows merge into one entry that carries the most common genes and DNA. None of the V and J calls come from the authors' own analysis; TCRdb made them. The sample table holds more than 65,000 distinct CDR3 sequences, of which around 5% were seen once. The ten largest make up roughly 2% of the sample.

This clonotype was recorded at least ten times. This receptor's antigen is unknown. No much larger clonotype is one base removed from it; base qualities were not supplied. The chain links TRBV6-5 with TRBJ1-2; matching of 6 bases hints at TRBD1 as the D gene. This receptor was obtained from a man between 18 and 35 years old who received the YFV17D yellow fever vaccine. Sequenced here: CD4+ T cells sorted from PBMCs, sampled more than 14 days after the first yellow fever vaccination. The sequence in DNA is TGTGCCAGCAGAGCCGGACAGTTCTATGGCTACACCTTC. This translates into CASRAGQFYGYTF.